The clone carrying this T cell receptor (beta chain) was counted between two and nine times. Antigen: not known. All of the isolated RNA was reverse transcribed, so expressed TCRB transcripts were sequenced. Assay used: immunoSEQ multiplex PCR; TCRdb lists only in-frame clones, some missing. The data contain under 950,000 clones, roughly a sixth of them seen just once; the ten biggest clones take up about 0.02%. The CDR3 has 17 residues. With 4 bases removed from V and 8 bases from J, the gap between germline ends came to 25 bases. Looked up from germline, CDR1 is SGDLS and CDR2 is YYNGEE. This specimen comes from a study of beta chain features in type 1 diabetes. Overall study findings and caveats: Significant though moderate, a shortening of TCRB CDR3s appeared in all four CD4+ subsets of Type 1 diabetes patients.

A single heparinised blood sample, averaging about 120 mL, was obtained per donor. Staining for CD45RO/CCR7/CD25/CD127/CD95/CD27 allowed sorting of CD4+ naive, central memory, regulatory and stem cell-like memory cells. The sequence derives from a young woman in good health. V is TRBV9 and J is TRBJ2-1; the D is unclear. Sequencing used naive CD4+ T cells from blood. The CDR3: CASSPKPGPLGSDEQFF. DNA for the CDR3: TGTGCCAGCAGCCCAAAACCAGGCCCCCTCGGCAGCGATGAGCAGTTCTTC.